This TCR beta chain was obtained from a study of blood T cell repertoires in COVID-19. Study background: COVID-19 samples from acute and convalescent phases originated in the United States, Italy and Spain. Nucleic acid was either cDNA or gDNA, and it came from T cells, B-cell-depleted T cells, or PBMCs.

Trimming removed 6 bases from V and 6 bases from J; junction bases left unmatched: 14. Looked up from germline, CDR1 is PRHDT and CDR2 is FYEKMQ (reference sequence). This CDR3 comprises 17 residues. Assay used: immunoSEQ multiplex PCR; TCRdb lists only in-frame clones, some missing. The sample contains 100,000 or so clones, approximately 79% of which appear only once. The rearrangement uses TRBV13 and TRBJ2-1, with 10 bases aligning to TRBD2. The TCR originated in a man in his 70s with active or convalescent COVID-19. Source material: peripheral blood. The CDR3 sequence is CASRYRLAGVVSNEQFF. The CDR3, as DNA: TGTGCCAGCAGGTACAGGCTAGCGGGGGTGGTGTCCAATGAGCAGTTCTTC.